This T cell receptor (beta chain) was captured in a study of shared clonotypes between healthy human individuals. CD4+ cells underwent separation, giving CD45RA+ naive and CD45RA-negative memory subsets. As for this clone: What it binds is not known.

Germline-derived CDR1 and CDR2 are GTSNPN and SVGIG (reference sequence). With 2 bases removed from V and 2 bases from J, the gap between germline ends came to 13 bases. This CDR3 region has 15 residues. Study-level results: Clonotypes shared by all four donors outscored non-shared clonotypes in generation probability.

Per the authors' pipeline: Because ImmunoSEQ provided only junction sequences with no quality scores, the filtering differed. The data were produced by immunoSEQ multiplex PCR, yet TCRdb's version contains in-frame clones alone and is incomplete. From that table come the V and J calls and clone size; the DNA was used to work out D and trimming. The table includes around 1,100,000 clones, around three quarters detected once. Specimen: memory CD4+ T cells from PBMCs. Subset reported: CD45RA-negative fraction. The receptor's source is a man younger than 30 in good health. Some clones in this sample may be carry-over from other donors' samples. The chain joins TRBV30 to TRBJ1-3; D gene uncertain. The CDR3 loop reads CAWSNIHMAGNTIYF. CDR3 bases: TGTGCCTGGAGTAATATTCACATGGCTGGAAACACCATATATTTT. Using reference TRBV30 and TRBJ1-3 for the parts outside the CDR3, the full variable domain is SQTIHQWPATLVQPVGSPLSLECTVEGTSNPNLYWYRQAAGRGLQLLFYSVGIGQISSEVPQNLSASRPQDRQFILSSKKLLLSDSGFYLCAWSNIHMAGNTIYFGEGSWLTVV.